This TCR beta chain derives from a study of cytomegalovirus exposure and HLA in healthy donors (dated by TCRdb to between 2016 and 2019). The study in broad terms: In an earlier analysis of approximately 500 of the donors, roughly 300 Gb of sequence data and 100 million or so unique TCR beta sequences from about 190 million T cells were reported. Every repertoire in the discovery cohort had been generated on one and the same sequencing platform. Of the roughly 410 genotyped donors, 65% to 90% were placed in the genetic ancestry cluster associated with self-reported Caucasian donors. In an earlier analysis of over 550 of the donors, high-throughput TCR beta sequencing was used to judge whether each TCR beta V gene segment behaved as functional or pseudogenic. Among under 450 genotyped donors of the cohort, an average of around 240,000 unique TCR beta nucleotide sequences were sequenced per donor, about a sixth of them non-productive. The study aimed to test whether signatures of past pathogen exposure could be identified by cataloging public T cell receptors. In addition to the first cohort of approximately 650 subjects, a separate validation cohort of approximately 110 different subjects was used. The later analysis used no new phenotypic data to find candidate immune exposures, relying instead on TCR beta sequences and their occurrence across donors. Roughly 300 gigabases of sequencing data and approximately 91 million unique TCR sequences made up an early release that covered roughly 670 HLA-typed donors. Both class I and class II loci were covered by HLA typing, at four-digit resolution. High-throughput TCR immunosequencing, statistical association of individual TCRs with disease status, and machine learning were combined to predict cytomegalovirus infection status. A later analysis re-examined previously published TCR beta repertoires from just over 650 donors and added high-resolution HLA genotyping to investigate patterns of TCR occurrence. In a later genetic analysis, genome-wide SNP genotypes for about 65% of the roughly 670 donors were used, and that subset was treated as a discovery cohort. Roughly 5 DR-DQ haplotypes were handled as single units for association and clustering because linkage in the cohort was strong. The T cell repertoires of 670 or so subjects were profiled by immunosequencing and related to cytomegalovirus serostatus. Alongside the repertoire data, information on donor age, sex, ethnicity and CMV serostatus was compiled. Typing coverage varied by locus: 629-630 donors for A, B, C, DRB1 and DQB1; 500 to 550 for DQA1; more than 600 for DPA1; about 450 for DPB1. Findings and caveats that apply to the study as a whole: The sequencing pipeline was judged likely to have produced a cluster of highly shared sequence variants as a technical artifact. The study listed 170 or so TCR beta chains as associated with cytomegalovirus. Immune exposure information for the cohort was limited to CMV serostatus. Strong co-occurrence of HLA alleles, especially DR and DQ, made assigning TCR associations to individual alleles difficult. Some IMGT-functional V segments, including TRBV6-2 and TRBV6-3, could not be distinguished by the 87-base-pair reads and were therefore excluded. Because HLA typing was missing for some donors at each locus, association tests included only the typed subset. Across donors, most TCR sequences were observed very rarely, whereas some public TCRs were present in many individuals. Roughly uniform sequencing depth across donors was assumed in presence/absence analyses, although this assumption may not hold. Linkage disequilibrium might explain the correlated functional status among segregating V segments, but an unknown experimental factor could not be excluded. The classifier was reported to diagnose cytomegalovirus status with high specificity and sensitivity in both the original and validation cohorts. According to a later analysis, parvovirus B19, influenza, CMV and Epstein-Barr virus appeared linked to several top co-occurrence clusters. In an earlier analysis of more than 450 of the donors, most TCR beta V segments were observed in productive rearrangements about 90% or about 30% of the time, broadly matching IMGT annotations. An association between a missense DCLRE1C variant and V-gene and J-gene trimming of TCR beta chains was found in a later genetic analysis and replicated in an independent cohort. A few of the identified cytomegalovirus-associated TCR beta chains were confirmed in vitro to be specific for cytomegalovirus antigens. A further reported finding was that TCR beta sequences accurately predicted the HLA-A and HLA-B alleles for most subjects in the first cohort. In a later analysis, TCR association rates were found to vary across HLA loci, with the most associated TCRs seen for DRB1 alleles and the fewest for HLA-C alleles. The authors suggested that the approach could potentially be generalized to other disease states and immunological phenotypes. In this cohort, only TCR beta chains were sequenced, and detectable features were limited by the absence of alpha or paired-chain data. At a false discovery rate of 0.05, a later analysis linked around 15,000 TCR beta sequences to specific HLA alleles. A later analysis found that HLA-associated TCR beta chains were more clonally expanded and had lower generation probabilities than equally common non-associated chains. In a later analysis, most CMV-associated TCR beta chains were found to appear HLA-restricted, with HLA associations seemingly driven largely by CMV exposure. Compared with the approximately 720-donor mean, donors in an Asian-associated ancestry cluster had fewer N-insertions in productive TCRs, according to a later genetic analysis. Because counts were too low, seventeen rarely observed V segments, including chromosome 9 orphons, were left out of the earlier analysis of some 600 of the donors.

The cohort comprised some 700 healthy bone marrow donors. All cohort members were sampled while nominally healthy, although unrecorded immune exposures were likely present. The donor was CMV seronegative and was included in the group of several hundred seronegative cohort members. A peripheral blood sample was provided by each donor, and peripheral blood mononuclear cells were used for TCR beta sequencing. Genomic DNA was extracted from the blood cell samples with the Qiagen DNeasy Blood Extraction Kit. The library relied on the immunoSEQ multiplex PCR assay. A mixture of 60 forward primers for TCR Vbeta segments and 13 reverse primers for TCR Jbeta segments was used in the multiplex PCR. The CDR3 region of rearranged TCR beta genes was amplified from genomic DNA by a multiplex PCR assay. On the Illumina HiSeq System, the amplified TCR beta libraries were sequenced as 87-base-pair reads. Under the source paper's analysis protocol: Across the 500 to 750 repertoires, a later analysis counted tens of millions of unique TCR beta chains, 8.5 million to 12 million of which were shared by at least two donors. A nearest-neighbor algorithm error-corrected the raw reads and collapsed the reads into unique sequences, merging closely related sequences to remove PCR and sequencing errors. V, D and J gene segments were assigned by aligning CDR3 sequences to IMGT reference sequences. For a sequence to be retained, a match of at least six nucleotides was required to both a V gene segment and a J gene segment. A rearrangement was called productive if the CDR3 had no stop codons and remained in frame with V and J, and every other rearrangement was called non-productive. Following IMGT convention, CDR3 was defined as the stretch from the second conserved V-encoded cysteine up to the conserved J-encoded phenylalanine. The earlier analysis of fewer than 700 of the donors excluded sequences that lacked an unambiguous match to a single V gene segment. An earlier analysis of approximately 590 of the donors classified V segments as functional when productive rearrangements were above 56.7% and as segregating when the standard deviation between donors was above 5%. A statistical classification framework was developed to diagnose cytomegalovirus status using the catalog of TCR beta chain sequences. V and J gene assignment, in a later analysis, came from comparing TCR nucleotide sequences with IMGT/GENE-DB human TR gene sequences. The TCRdist pipeline was used in a later analysis to assign CDR3 sequences and most-parsimonious VDJ recombination scenarios. In a later analysis, each TCR beta chain was defined by its CDR3 amino acid sequence together with its V-gene family, and reads without a unique V-gene family were excluded. To address suspected cross-contamination and a sequencing artifact, a later analysis removed roughly 580 highly shared, low-generation-probability nucleotide sequences. For each public chain, a later analysis derived a clonal expansion index from normalized ranks of inferred template counts within each repertoire. In a later analysis, generation probabilities were computed using a VDJ recombination model fitted to out-of-frame rearrangements, and the results were checked against IGoR. In a later analysis, hypergeometric tests were used to score TCR-TCR, TCR-HLA and TCR-CMV co-occurrence, with a repertoire-size bias correction applied to TCR pairs. A later analysis estimated false discovery rates by permuting HLA or CMV assignments 20 times. A later analysis grouped co-occurring TCRs with DBSCAN, adding TCRdist sequence similarity when clustering within HLA-allele-positive subsets. Repertoires with fewer than 30,000 or more than 120,000 public chains, plus five repertoires with anomalous nucleotide sharing, were excluded from co-occurrence clustering. The table comes from immuneACCESS by way of TCRdb, which keeps in-frame sequences with V and J called. Part of the clones is missing from these tables; in studies checked, under half for an unresolved V gene and the rest for unknown reasons. Clone size and V and J calls were adopted from that table, with D and trimming inferred from the DNA. The sample has over 150,000 clones on record, approximately 80% of them singletons. In total, the top ten clones hold approximately 2.4% of the sample.

This clone has only a few counts. The clone's antigen remains unknown. Base qualities were left out, and no much larger clone turns up one base away. The germline V gene encodes CDR1 MNHNS and CDR2 SASEGT. Trimming at the junction amounts to 4 bases on V and 6 bases on J, and the germline ends lie 11 bases apart. From the cysteine up to the phenylalanine, the CDR3 has a length of 13 residues. Only the CDR3 portion is preserved as DNA: 39 bases, with reading frame beginning at the first base. The sequenced sample was PBMCs. The clonotype was recovered from a male donor in good health and CMV-seronegative. The chain is assembled from TRBV6-1 and TRBJ2-3; the D gene is perhaps TRBD1, from 6 matching bases. This receptor carries the CDR3 CASSARGYDTQYF. The nucleotide sequence is TGTGCCAGCAGTGCTAGGGGGTACGATACGCAGTATTTT.